The clone carrying this T cell receptor beta chain has a single count. TCRdb keeps only in-frame clones here, not all; method: immunoSEQ multiplex PCR. This repertoire shows some 59,000 clones, 90% found once; its top ten account for about 4%. This CDR3 spans 15 amino acids. The junction had 15 bases not matched to a gene; V was cut back by 8 bases and J by 5 bases. Germline V gene sequence: CDR1 MNHEY, CDR2 SVGAGI. This specimen comes from a study of blood T cell repertoires in COVID-19. The chain has TRBV6-5 and TRBJ2-7; 7 bases are a match to TRBD1. This TCR derives from a middle-aged man with acute or convalescent COVID-19. Sequencing was done on a sample of peripheral blood. CDR3 nucleotide sequence: TGTGCCAGCGGTCTCACCAACAGGGGTCCACACGAGCAGTACTTC. This codes for CASGLTNRGPHEQYF.